This T cell receptor (beta chain) derives from a study of T-cell memory formation after mild COVID-19 (dated by TCRdb to about 2021). Looking at the study overall: Most TCR sequence clusters were specific to one of the two donors. In a couple of donors, T-cell clones that expanded and contracted after mild COVID-19 were followed by sequencing TCRalpha and TCRbeta repertoires longitudinally. Two young, previously healthy adult volunteers, one female and one male, were included in the cohort. The paper's findings and limits, for the study overall: Some responding clones were detected in pre-infection memory, which suggested that pre-existing cross-reactive memory T cells had joined the SARS-CoV-2 response. SARS-CoV-2 specificity was not confirmed for the second-wave clones peaking on day 37. Balanced CD4/CD8 phenotypes were observed for clones contracting from day 15 to 85, whereas a bias towards CD4+ was observed for a second wave of clones expanding from day 15 to 37. The study included only a couple of mild cases, and larger cohorts that include severe cases with pre-infection samples were judged to be necessary. Contracting CD4+ clones appeared mostly in the CM and EM memory subsets, whereas CD8+ clones were enriched in EMRA.

This clonotype was counted many times. Which antigen it targets is not known. Qualities for individual bases were not recorded, and no much larger clone is one base off. Sequencing used an Illumina NovaSeq 6000. cDNA libraries for TCRalpha and TCRbeta were prepared by 5'RACE using constant-segment primers, with sample barcodes and unique molecular identifiers added. Trizol reagent was used to extract RNA from every sample. Library amplification was performed in two PCR steps, and a second sample barcode and Illumina TruSeq adapters were introduced in the second step. The libraries were sequenced on an Illumina NovaSeq using 2 x 150 bp paired-end reads. The published analysis was carried out like this. Reads were demultiplexed and collapsed into UMI-guided consensus sequences with migec v1.2.7. Using mixcr v2.1.11, UMI consensuses were aligned to TRA and TRB V and J templates and then assembled into clonotypes. A clonotype was counted as expanded or contracted only when both edgeR and NoisET called the clonotype significant, with the noise models trained on biological replicates. For edgeR calls, the thresholds were a false discovery rate-adjusted p below 0.01 and a log2 fold-change of 1. As an exploratory analysis of dynamics, max-normalized trajectories of the 1000 most abundant clonotypes were examined with PCA combined with hierarchical clustering. Each responding clone was given a CD4 or CD8 phenotype based on the CD4+ and CD8+ repertoires, which had been sequenced separately. TCRdb's own reprocessing of the public reads used fastp at Q25 and MiXCR and kept productive beta chains. Merged by CDR3 protein, the rows form single entries marked with the most common genes and DNA. These V and J calls are TCRdb output, not the study's own analysis. The sample table contains roughly 130,000 distinct CDR3 sequences; only one count was recorded for approximately 5.9% of them. Over 2% of the sample is in the top ten clones.

The CDR3 measures 16 amino acids from cysteine to phenylalanine. Solely the CDR3 DNA is kept, with 48 bases framed from the first base. Trimming removed 5 bases from V and 4 bases from J, leaving 20 bases between the germline ends. PBMCs were isolated by Ficoll-Paque density gradient centrifugation. This TCR came from an adult woman who had mild COVID-19 (a few samples of this study predate the infection). The sample titles of this study are shuffled in the database, so cell type and time point are left out; the donor was told from shared clones. This sequence uses TRBV12-3 or TRBV12-4 and TRBJ1-2; a weak D assignment points to TRBD1 (6 bases agree). Source material: PBMCs or a T cell subset sorted from them (not recorded which). The CDR3 amino acid sequence is: CASSEGLGAAGYGYTF. DNA sequence: TGTGCCAGCAGTGAGGGACTGGGGGCTGCCGGCTATGGCTACACCTTC.